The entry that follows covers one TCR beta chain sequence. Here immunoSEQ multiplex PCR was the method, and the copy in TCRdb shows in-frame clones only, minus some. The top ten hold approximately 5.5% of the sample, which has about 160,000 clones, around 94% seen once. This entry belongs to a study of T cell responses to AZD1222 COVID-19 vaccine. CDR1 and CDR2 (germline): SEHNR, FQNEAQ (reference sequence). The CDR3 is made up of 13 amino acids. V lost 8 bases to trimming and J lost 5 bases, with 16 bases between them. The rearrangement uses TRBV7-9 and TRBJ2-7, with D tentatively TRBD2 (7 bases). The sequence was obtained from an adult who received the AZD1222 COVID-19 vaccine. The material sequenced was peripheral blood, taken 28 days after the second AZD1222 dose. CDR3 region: CASRGAEVDEQYF. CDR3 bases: TGTGCCAGCCGGGGGGCAGAAGTAGACGAGCAGTACTTC.